This entry features one T cell receptor (beta chain) sequence. Its specificity is not known. By 5'RACE template switching, TCR cDNA was produced, with a universal primer site and UMIs added in the process. Each CDR3 protein gets one entry after TCRdb re-called the 5' RACE reads with MiXCR. Of under 500,000 distinct CDR3 sequences in the sample, approximately 19% were seen once. The sample comes from a study of T cells after yellow fever vaccination. Study background: Low-cell-number fractions were prepared with SMART-Seq v4 Ultra Low Input.

The germline CDR1 and CDR2 sequences are SGDLS and YYNGEE. The CDR3 sequence is 14 residues long. V was cut by 2 bases and J by 6 bases, with 13 bases left in between. Study results and caveats: From the bulk population, abundant clonotypes could contaminate and appear within FACS-sorted repertoires. Overall, a small share of clonotypes was seen in both CD4 and CD8 compartments.

This material consisted of PBMCs, taken before the yellow fever booster vaccination. The chain carries TRBV9 and TRBJ2-3; tentatively, D is TRBD2 (5 bases). The sequence derives from a man younger than 35 who received the YFV17D yellow fever vaccine. As DNA, the CDR3 is TGTGCCAGCAGCGTTGGGAGAATGGGGGATACGCAGTATTTT. Translated: CASSVGRMGDTQYF.